These T cell receptor beta chains were read from a single sample in a study of cytomegalovirus exposure and HLA in healthy donors. The assay was immunoSEQ multiplex PCR, and TCRdb's table has in-frame clones only and misses some. The top ten clones hold under 4% of a sample with just over 150,000 clones, over 60% of them seen once. Sequenced input: PBMCs. These receptors originate from a woman aged 40 to 50 in good health and CMV-seronegative. Each CDR3 is given with its conserved first and last residue. Each record gives: clone size, D gene, J gene, V gene, CDR3 DNA, CDR3 protein. The D gene is left open where the match is weak. The listing skips clone size in some rows; elsewhere it reads once, few, many or a size class.

size: NA; D: TRBD1; J: TRBJ2-1; V: TRBV9; DNA: TGTGCCAGCAGCCCCGGACAGGGTTTAAGGATGTTGGTCTACAATGAGCAGTTCTTC; CDR3: CASSPGQGLRMLVYNEQFF
size: few; D: TRBD1; J: TRBJ2-1; V: TRBV6-1; DNA: TGTGCCAGCAGTGGGACAGGGGGGCTCTACAATGAGCAGTTCTTC; CDR3: CASSGTGGLYNEQFF
size: NA; D: NA; J: TRBJ1-6; V: TRBV5-8; DNA: TGTGCCAGCAGCTCACGACAGAACTCACCCCTCCACTTT; CDR3: CASSSRQNSPLHF
size: NA; D: NA; J: TRBJ2-5; V: TRBV28; DNA: TGTGCCAGCACCTCGCTCCGGGAGACCCAGTACTTC; CDR3: CASTSLRETQYF
size: NA; D: TRBD1; J: TRBJ2-1; V: TRBV5-1; DNA: TGCGCCAGCAGCTCGGGACAGACCTCCTACAATGAGCAGTTCTTC; CDR3: CASSSGQTSYNEQFF
size: NA; D: NA; J: TRBJ2-7; V: TRBV5-4; DNA: TGTGCCAGCAGCTTGTTAACCGGGGGAATCTACGAGCAGTACTTC; CDR3: CASSLLTGGIYEQYF
size: NA; D: TRBD2; J: TRBJ2-7; V: TRBV18; DNA: TGTGCCAGCTCACCAGGTTCCGCAGGGAGGGGCTACGAGCAGTACTTC; CDR3: CASSPGSAGRGYEQYF
size: NA; D: NA; J: TRBJ1-1; V: TRBV5-5; DNA: TGTGCCAGCAGCTTGACAGGAGCGAACACTGAAGCTTTCTTT; CDR3: CASSLTGANTEAFF
size: NA; D: NA; J: TRBJ1-1; V: TRBV5-1; DNA: TGCGCCAGCAGCCCCTCGAGTCTGGGCAAGGTGAACACTGAAGCTTTCTTT; CDR3: CASSPSSLGKVNTEAFF
size: few; D: TRBD1; J: TRBJ2-7; V: TRBV11-2; DNA: TGTGCCAGCAGTCCCGGGACAGAGGGCTACGAGCAGTACTTC; CDR3: CASSPGTEGYEQYF
size: NA; D: TRBD2; J: TRBJ2-1; V: TRBV7-8; DNA: TGTGCCAGCAGCTTCGGGAGCGGGGGCGTCCTCTTTCGGGAGCAGTTCTTC; CDR3: CASSFGSGGVLFREQFF
size: medium-sized; D: NA; J: TRBJ2-2; V: TRBV28; DNA: TGTGCCAGCAGTAGGGGCCCGTTCATGGCCGGGGAGCTGTTTTTT; CDR3: CASSRGPFMAGELFF
size: NA; D: TRBD1; J: TRBJ1-4; V: TRBV4-2; DNA: TGTGCCAGCAGCCAAGAAACAGACAGGGGGCGGGAAAAACTGTTTTTT; CDR3: CASSQETDRGREKLFF
size: NA; D: NA; J: TRBJ2-2; V: TRBV27; DNA: TGTGCCAGCAGTTTCCTCGTTCCGAACACCGGGGAGCTGTTTTTT; CDR3: CASSFLVPNTGELFF
size: NA; D: NA; J: TRBJ2-5; V: TRBV7-3; DNA: TGTGCCAGCAGCTTAACCAGGGGAGAGACCCAGTACTTC; CDR3: CASSLTRGETQYF
size: NA; D: NA; J: TRBJ2-1; V: TRBV29-1; DNA: TGCAGCGCCCATCAGAACAAGGAGCAGTTCTTC; CDR3: CSAHQNKEQFF
size: few; D: NA; J: TRBJ2-5; V: TRBV27; DNA: TGTGCCAGCAGTTCCACGGAGCAGACCCAGTACTTC; CDR3: CASSSTEQTQYF
size: NA; D: NA; J: TRBJ2-7; V: TRBV7-9; DNA: TGTGCCAGCAGCTTATCAAGGAACAGCTACGAGCAGTACTTC; CDR3: CASSLSRNSYEQYF
size: NA; D: TRBD1; J: TRBJ1-2; V: TRBV16; DNA: TGTGCCAGCAGCCAATCGGGGATACAGGGGGTCTATGGCTACACCTTC; CDR3: CASSQSGIQGVYGYTF
size: once; D: TRBD2; J: TRBJ2-3; V: TRBV28; DNA: TGTGCCAGCAGTTTTTTAGGACTAGCGGGGGGGCCAATGGATACGCAGTATTTT; CDR3: CASSFLGLAGGPMDTQYF
size: NA; D: TRBD2; J: TRBJ2-3; V: TRBV2; DNA: TGTGCCAGCAGTCTTTGGACTAGCGGGGCCACGTCACTATTCACAGATACGCAGTATTTT; CDR3: CASSLWTSGATSLFTDTQYF
size: NA; D: NA; J: TRBJ1-6; V: TRBV28; DNA: TGTGCCAGCAGTTTACCCCCCAGGGTCGTCAGCTCCTATAATTCACCCCTCCACTTT; CDR3: CASSLPPRVVSSYNSPLHF
size: NA; D: NA; J: TRBJ1-2; V: TRBV5-6; DNA: TGTGCCAGCAGCCCCAAGGGGGTTTTCTATGGCTACACCTTC; CDR3: CASSPKGVFYGYTF
size: NA; D: TRBD1; J: TRBJ1-5; V: TRBV5-5; DNA: TGTGCCAGCAGCTACGGACAGGGGGATCAGCCCCAGCATTTT; CDR3: CASSYGQGDQPQHF
size: NA; D: TRBD1; J: TRBJ1-5; V: TRBV5-6; DNA: TGTGCCAGCAGCCTCGGGACAGGGTTTCAGCCCCAGCATTTT; CDR3: CASSLGTGFQPQHF
size: NA; D: NA; J: TRBJ1-3; V: TRBV27; DNA: TGTGCCAGCAGTTTGGACAGCAACTCTGGAAACACCATATATTTT; CDR3: CASSLDSNSGNTIYF
size: NA; D: NA; J: TRBJ1-2; V: TRBV2; DNA: TGTGCCAGCAGTGACGCGCGGGATCTTGGCTACACCTTC; CDR3: CASSDARDLGYTF
size: NA; D: TRBD1; J: TRBJ1-1; V: TRBV19; DNA: TGTACCAGTAGTATCCCGGGCGACAGGGGCGAAGCTTTCTTT; CDR3: CTSSIPGDRGEAFF
size: NA; D: TRBD1; J: TRBJ2-7; V: TRBV7-9; DNA: TGTGCCAGCAGCTTGACAGGGATCGGTTACGAGCAGTACTTC; CDR3: CASSLTGIGYEQYF
size: NA; D: TRBD2; J: TRBJ2-2; V: TRBV7-3; DNA: TGTGCCAGCAGCCCCACTAGCGACGGGGAGCTGTTTTTT; CDR3: CASSPTSDGELFF
size: NA; D: NA; J: TRBJ2-3; V: TRBV9; DNA: TGTGCCAGCACCACTCTTTCGAGCACAGATACGCAGTATTTT; CDR3: CASTTLSSTDTQYF
size: NA; D: TRBD1; J: TRBJ1-2; V: TRBV5-6; DNA: TGTGCCAGCAGCTTCAACAGGGGTGGCTACACCTTC; CDR3: CASSFNRGGYTF
size: NA; D: NA; J: TRBJ1-5; V: TRBV18; DNA: TGTGCCAGCTCACCTGTGACAGGCAATCAGCCCCAGCATTTT; CDR3: CASSPVTGNQPQHF
size: NA; D: NA; J: TRBJ2-3; V: TRBV13; DNA: TGTGCCAGCAGCTTACAGGGTTATACGCAGTATTTT; CDR3: CASSLQGYTQYF
size: NA; D: TRBD1; J: TRBJ2-1; V: TRBV5-1; DNA: TGCGCCAGCAGCTTGGGGGGACAGTTCAATGAGCAGTTCTTC; CDR3: CASSLGGQFNEQFF
size: NA; D: TRBD1; J: TRBJ2-1; V: TRBV5-1; DNA: TGCGCCAGCAGTACACAGGGGGACAATGAGCAGTTCTTC; CDR3: CASSTQGDNEQFF
size: NA; D: TRBD2; J: TRBJ2-1; V: TRBV9; DNA: TGTGCCAGCAGCAAAACTAGCGGGGTGTACAATGAGCAGTTCTTC; CDR3: CASSKTSGVYNEQFF
size: NA; D: TRBD1; J: TRBJ2-1; V: TRBV19; DNA: TGTGCCAGTAGTAAGACCACAGGGGATGATGAGCAGTTCTTC; CDR3: CASSKTTGDDEQFF
size: NA; D: NA; J: TRBJ2-1; V: TRBV5-5; DNA: TGTGCCAGCAGCTTTGACGGGTACGGACAGCCCAATGAGCAGTTCTTC; CDR3: CASSFDGYGQPNEQFF
size: NA; D: TRBD1; J: TRBJ1-6; V: TRBV5-5; DNA: TGTGCCAGCACCCGGGTCACAGGGGGACTTGCTTATAATTCACCCCTCCACTTT; CDR3: CASTRVTGGLAYNSPLHF